In its sample, the clone carrying this T cell receptor beta chain was seen once. Trimming cost V 0 bases and J 6 bases, with 17 bases left between them. The V gene's germline CDR1 is LGHDT and CDR2 YNNKEL (reference sequence). This CDR3 has 16 residues. The entry originates in a study of blood T cell repertoires in COVID-19. This table comes from immunoSEQ multiplex PCR, and its TCRdb copy is limited to in-frame clones, with some not included. The table includes around 150,000 clones, roughly 85% detected once. The receptor comes from a human donor with acute or convalescent COVID-19. The donor label of this sample is uncertain. The material sequenced was peripheral blood. The rearrangement uses TRBV3-1 (or the pseudogene TRBV3-2) and TRBJ1-1; D perhaps matches TRBD1 (6 bases). CDR3 loop: CASSQEGARGSSEAFF. Written as DNA, the CDR3 is TGTGCCAGCAGCCAAGAAGGGGCCAGGGGATCTTCTGAAGCTTTCTTT.